This TCR beta chain was recorded in a study of shared clonotypes between healthy human individuals. The CDR3 consists of 13 residues. The V and J ends lost 2 bases and 4 bases, in that order; junction bases with no gene match: 2. The germline gives CDR1 SQVTM, CDR2 ANQGSEA. On this clone: The identical CDR3 is also encoded by other nucleotide sequences in the sample.

The input for sorted-subset replicate PCRs was approximately 200 ng DNA, 30,000 or so T cell genomes. Using immunoSEQ multiplex PCR, the repertoire was profiled, and TCRdb retains in-frame clones only, with some absent. This sample has fewer than 3 million clones, with around 92% found just once. This chain connects TRBV29-1 to TRBJ1-3, with 7 nucleotides matching TRBD1. The sample was naive CD4+ T cells from PBMCs. Regarding subset: CD45RA+ positively selected. The receptor's source is a man aged 18 to 30 in good health. Some clones in this sample may be carry-over from other donors' samples. As DNA, the CDR3 is TGCAGCGTTGAATGGGACAGCGGAAACACCATATATTTT. The encoded protein is CSVEWDSGNTIYF.